These 7 T cell receptor beta chains were sequenced from one sample in a study of immune cell composition in non-small cell lung cancer (dated by TCRdb to the late 2010s). Preparation of the library involved the immunoSEQ multiplex PCR assay. What TCRdb holds here is the immuneACCESS table cut down to in-frame rearrangements. Part of the clones is not present; checked against another copy, under half of the missing clones reflect an unresolved V gene, and the others are unexplained. The sample has under 4,500 clones on record, roughly 89% of them singletons. Of the sample, 9.5% to 15% falls within the top ten clones. Non-adjacent lung tissue from the same patient, taken as far from the tumour as possible and at least 3 cm away, was used for the normal lung samples. The sample comprised non-adjacent lung tissue. These receptors all come from a human donor with non-small cell lung cancer.

In this sample, this clone turned up once. The V gene is TRBV7-9, the J gene TRBJ2-7; weak D call: TRBD1 (7 bases). CDR1 SEHNR and CDR2 FQNEAQ come from the germline V gene (reference sequence). The length of the CDR3 is 14 residues. Trimming pared 1 base from V and 5 bases from J, leaving 12 bases between. The CDR3: CASSLGGTVNEQYF. CDR3 in DNA: TGTGCCAGCAGCTTAGGCGGGACAGTAAACGAGCAGTACTTC.

The chain uses TRBV18 and TRBJ2-7; TRBD1 matches at 10 bases. The CDR3 is 14 residues long. Germline V gene lookup returns CDR1 KGHSH and CDR2 LQKENI. J gave up 2 bases and V 2 bases, and 0 bases lay outside the gene matches. The CDR3 nucleotides are TGTGCCAGCTCACCAGGGACAGGGGCCTACGAGCAGTACTTC. Amino acid sequence: CASSPGTGAYEQYF.

The chain uses TRBV27 and TRBJ1-5, with D unresolved. The CDR3 spans 12 residues. Per germline, CDR1 MNHEY and CDR2 SMNVEV (reference sequence). V was clipped by 3 bases and J by 6 bases, with 6 bases between them. CDR3 in amino acids: CASSFEGQPQHF. As DNA, the CDR3 is TGTGCCAGCAGTTTTGAGGGTCAGCCCCAGCATTTT.

The sample holds one count of this clone. The rearrangement uses TRBV27 and TRBJ2-3, with 8 bases matching TRBD1. Germline assignment: CDR1 MNHEY and CDR2 SMNVEV (reference sequence). This CDR3 comprises 16 residues. J gave up 2 bases and V 6 bases, and 10 bases lay outside the gene matches. The CDR3 region has the DNA TGTGCCAGCAGACCAGGGACAGGCTCATACACAGATACGCAGTATTTT. Translated, it gives CASRPGTGSYTDTQYF.

The table lists this clone with a few counts. The CDR3 DNA follows: TGTGCCAGCAGCTCTGACAGCACTGAAGCTTTCTTT. Translating it yields CASSSDSTEAFF. The chain employs TRBV7-9 and TRBJ1-1; D is perhaps TRBD1 (5 bases). The ends were cut back, 4 bases at V and 4 bases at J, with 7 bases in the middle. Germline V gene data show CDR1 as SEHNR and CDR2 as FQNEAQ (reference sequence). The CDR3 is made up of 12 amino acids.

As for this clone: The junction and the germline gene differ at one end; a read error may be behind it. In the same sample, other DNA sequences code for this CDR3. This chain joins TRBV28 and TRBJ1-2; 8 positions match TRBD1. The CDR3 runs 15 residues. Per the germline V gene, CDR1 is MDHEN and CDR2 is SYDVKM. The DNA of the CDR3 is TGCGCCAGCAGTCTATACTCAGGGGGCAGCTATGGCTACACCTTC. Amino acids: CASSLYSGGSYGYTF.

This chain's CDR3 is CASSVGVGGGNTIYF. DNA of the CDR3: TGTGCCAGCAGCGTAGGGGTCGGGGGGGGAAACACCATATATTTT. The V gene is TRBV9, the J gene TRBJ1-3; a weak D match, TRBD1 (5 bases). V was shortened by 0 bases and J by 4 bases, with 11 bases between the two germline ends. The CDR3 covers 15 residues. Germline V gives CDR1 SGDLS, CDR2 YYNGEE.